This T cell receptor beta chain was documented in a study of OX40 agonist ivuxolimab in advanced cancers. The study, taken as a whole, reports: The study found that CD8+ T cells averaged more expanded clones than CD4+. Some nonresponders additionally presented with little normalized T-cell clonal expansion.

Germline V lookup: CDR1 WSHSY, CDR2 SAAADI. This CDR3 spans 16 amino acids. The trim removed 5 bases at V and 1 base at J, leaving 9 bases unmatched. Some clones are missing from TCRdb's copy, which holds only in-frame ones; the method was immunoSEQ multiplex PCR. The sample has about 38,000 clones; 92% are singletons. This clone appeared a single time. The antigen is not known. The specimen was CD4+ or CD8+ T cells sorted from blood, collected in a trial of the OX40 agonist ivuxolimab. This receptor was identified in an adult with an advanced solid tumor such as melanoma, head and neck, liver or kidney cancer. This sequence joins TRBV10-2 and TRBJ2-7; TRBD2 matches at 9 bases. The CDR3 loop reads CASSLLAGPGSYEQYV. Written as DNA, the CDR3 is TGCGCCAGCAGTCTTCTAGCGGGGCCGGGGTCCTACGAGCAGTACGTC.